A selection of T cell receptor beta chains follows, all from one sample in a study of blood T cell repertoires in COVID-19. Some clones are missing from TCRdb's copy, which holds only in-frame ones; the method was immunoSEQ multiplex PCR. Of more than 150,000 clones listed, just under 80% were seen once; the top ten hold 11% to 15%. The specimen sequenced was peripheral blood. The receptors originated from a woman older than 75 with acute or convalescent COVID-19. Each CDR3 is given with its conserved first and last residue. Each record gives: D gene, V gene, J gene, clone size, CDR3 DNA, CDR3 protein. The D gene is left open where the match is weak. The size field is filled for only some rows; it gives once, few, many or a size class.

.	TRBV5-6	TRBJ1-5	.	TGTGCCAGCAGCTTGTTCCAGGGCTTGAATCAGCCCCAGCATTTT	CASSLFQGLNQPQHF
.	TRBV3-1/TRBV3-2	TRBJ2-1	few	TGTGCCAGCAGCGACCGGGAGCCCTACAATGAGCAGTTCTTC	CASSDREPYNEQFF
.	TRBV2	TRBJ2-1	.	TGTGCCAGCAGTGATCAGGGGTCCACCTACAATGAGCAGTTCTTC	CASSDQGSTYNEQFF
.	TRBV19	TRBJ2-3	.	TGTGCCAGTAGTATAGGCGGGGGCACAGATACGCAGTATTTT	CASSIGGGTDTQYF
TRBD2	TRBV7-8	TRBJ2-3	.	TGTGCCAGCAGCTTAGCAGGAGCGGGGGGAACAGATACGCAGTATTTT	CASSLAGAGGTDTQYF
.	TRBV18	TRBJ1-2	once	TGTGCCAGCACTTCGGAGGACTATGGCTACACCTTC	CASTSEDYGYTF
.	TRBV27	TRBJ2-1	.	TGTGCCAGCAGTGTGGGGGGTGAGCAGTTCTTC	CASSVGGEQFF
.	TRBV2	TRBJ1-2	.	TGTGCCAGCATTTACTGGACATCGGGTGGCTACACCTTC	CASIYWTSGGYTF
TRBD1	TRBV4-1	TRBJ1-1	.	TGCGCCAGCAGCATACAGGGGGCAAACACTGAAGCTTTCTTT	CASSIQGANTEAFF
.	TRBV21-1	TRBJ2-5	.	TGTGCCAGCAGCCCCCGACAGGAGGTGGAGACCCAGTACTTC	CASSPRQEVETQYF
TRBD2	TRBV5-1	TRBJ2-1	.	TGCGCCAGCAGGACGACTAGCGGGAGGGGGAATGAGCAGTTCTTC	CASRTTSGRGNEQFF
TRBD2	TRBV5-1	TRBJ2-5	.	TGCGCCAGCAGCGTTGGGACTAGCGGCCAAGAGACCCAGTACTTC	CASSVGTSGQETQYF
TRBD1	TRBV30	TRBJ2-7	.	TGTGCCTGGAGGGGACAGTATTCAACCTACGAGCAGTACTTC	CAWRGQYSTYEQYF
TRBD1	TRBV5-1	TRBJ2-1	once	TGCGCCAGCAGCCCCGGGACAGACAATGAGCAGTTCTTC	CASSPGTDNEQFF
TRBD2	TRBV4-1	TRBJ2-3	.	TGCGCCAGCAGATCCGGACTAGCGGAGACGAAATATAGCACAGATACGCAGTATTTT	CASRSGLAETKYSTDTQYF
.	TRBV23-1	TRBJ2-4	.	TGCGCCAGCAGTCAATCTCCGGCAGGGGTTGACATTCAGTACTTC	CASSQSPAGVDIQYF
TRBD1	TRBV7-2	TRBJ1-2	.	TGTGCCAGCAGCAAATTACAGGGGGCAGGCTATGGCTACACCTTC	CASSKLQGAGYGYTF
TRBD2	TRBV4-2	TRBJ2-3	.	TGTGCCAGCAGCCAAGACCGGGGACTAGCGGGATCGAGAGATACGCAGTATTTT	CASSQDRGLAGSRDTQYF
TRBD2	TRBV2	TRBJ2-7	.	TGTGCCAGCAGACCCACGCACGGGGGGGATCTGGGGCATACCTACGAGCAGTACTTC	CASRPTHGGDLGHTYEQYF
TRBD1	TRBV6-5	TRBJ2-2	few	TGTGCCAGCAGCCCGACAGGGCGGAGACCCGGGGAGCTGTTTTTT	CASSPTGRRPGELFF
.	TRBV6-5	TRBJ2-3	.	TGTGCCAGCAGTTACTCGGGCCAGCCCCTGGATACGCAGTATTTT	CASSYSGQPLDTQYF
.	TRBV28	TRBJ2-6	.	TGTGCCAGCAGTTTGGCCCCAGGGGCTGGGGCCAACGTCCTGACTTTC	CASSLAPGAGANVLTF
TRBD2	TRBV7-9	TRBJ2-1	.	TGTGCCAGCAGCCCGAGCGGGGGAGGAGGCAATGAGCAGTTCTTC	CASSPSGGGGNEQFF
.	TRBV7-8	TRBJ1-1	.	TGTGCCAGCAGCTTAGCATACCAGGGAGGGTCTGAAGCTTTCTTT	CASSLAYQGGSEAFF
.	TRBV5-1	TRBJ2-1	.	TGCGCCAGCAGCCCACCGGCGCGGGGTGAGCAGTTCTTC	CASSPPARGEQFF
TRBD1	TRBV30	TRBJ1-1	.	TGTGCCTGGGACAGGGGGGGGACTGAAGCTTTCTTT	CAWDRGGTEAFF
.	TRBV7-9	TRBJ2-7	.	TGTGCCAGCAGCTTAGAGCCACGGTCCTACGAGCAGTACTTC	CASSLEPRSYEQYF
.	TRBV6-5	TRBJ2-7	.	TGTGCCAGCAGTTATTCGTCCTACAGGGACGAGCAGTACTTC	CASSYSSYRDEQYF
TRBD1	TRBV19	TRBJ2-1	.	TGTGCCAGTAGTTTTCGGACAGGGGGAACCTACAATGAGCAGTTCTTC	CASSFRTGGTYNEQFF
TRBD2	TRBV7-8	TRBJ2-1	.	TGTGCCAGCAGCCAACTAGCGGCCCAGTCCTACAATGAGCAGTTCTTC	CASSQLAAQSYNEQFF
.	TRBV5-1	TRBJ2-3	.	TGCGCCAGCAGCTTAGAAGGGGCGCCCACAGATACGCAGTATTTT	CASSLEGAPTDTQYF
.	TRBV5-1	TRBJ1-2	.	TGCGCCAGCAGCTTGGTAGCGGGGACGGGGAACTATGGCTACACCTTC	CASSLVAGTGNYGYTF
.	TRBV30	TRBJ2-3	.	TGTGCCTGGAGCCGGGAGAGCACAGATACGCAGTATTTT	CAWSRESTDTQYF
TRBD1	TRBV4-2	TRBJ2-7	.	TGTGCCAGCAGCCAAGCCGGGACAGGGGACTACGAGCAGTACTTC	CASSQAGTGDYEQYF
TRBD1	TRBV2	TRBJ1-6	.	TGTGCCAGCAGGAGGGGACAGGCTGGAGGTTCACCCCTCCACTTT	CASRRGQAGGSPLHF
.	TRBV27	TRBJ1-4	.	TGTGCCAGCAGAGGGTTAGCGGTAGGAAATGAAAAACTGTTTTTT	CASRGLAVGNEKLFF
.	TRBV12-5	TRBJ2-2	.	TGTGCTAGTGGTTTGGTACGGGAAGGGACGAACACCGGGGAGCTGTTTTTT	CASGLVREGTNTGELFF
TRBD1	TRBV28	TRBJ2-7	.	TGTGCCAGCAGCCCTCATACCGGGACAGGGAGCTCCTACGAGCAGTACTTC	CASSPHTGTGSSYEQYF
.	TRBV6-5	TRBJ2-3	.	TGTGCCAGCAGTTCCGGGTACGATACGCAGTATTTT	CASSSGYDTQYF
TRBD2	TRBV7-7	TRBJ2-5	.	TGTGCTAGCAGCTTTTCGGGACTAGGGGGACAAGAGACCCAGTACTTC	CASSFSGLGGQETQYF
TRBD1	TRBV29-1	TRBJ2-1	.	TGCAGCGTTGGCCAGGGGGATGAGCAGTTCTTC	CSVGQGDEQFF